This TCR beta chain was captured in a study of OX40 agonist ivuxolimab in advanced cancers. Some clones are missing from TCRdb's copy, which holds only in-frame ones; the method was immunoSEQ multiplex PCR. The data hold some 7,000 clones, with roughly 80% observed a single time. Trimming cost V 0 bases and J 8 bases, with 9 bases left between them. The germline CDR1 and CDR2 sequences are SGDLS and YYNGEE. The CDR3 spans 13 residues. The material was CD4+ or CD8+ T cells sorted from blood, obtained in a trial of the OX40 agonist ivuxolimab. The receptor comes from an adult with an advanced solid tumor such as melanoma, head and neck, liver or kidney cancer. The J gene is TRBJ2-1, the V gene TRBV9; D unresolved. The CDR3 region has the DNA TGTGCCAGCAGCGTAGCTCCTATCGATGAGCAGTTCTTC. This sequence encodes CASSVAPIDEQFF.